This T cell receptor beta chain was found in a study of T cells in Graves' hyperthyroidism and ophthalmopathy. Regions amplified from RNA transcripts were the TCR beta CDR3 regions. HTBI primers were used for first-round RT-PCR of the TCR CDR3. TCRdb re-called the multiplex PCR reads through MiXCR, storing one row per CDR3 protein. Of 550,000 to 600,000 distinct CDR3 sequences listed, approximately 15% are singletons. Deletions cut 7 bases from V and 7 bases from J, with 17 bases between. CDR3 size: 13 residues. Germline lookup yields CDR1 MNHNS and CDR2 SASEGT. The table lists this clonotype with a few counts.

The chain combines TRBV6-1 with TRBJ2-7, with a possible D match to TRBD1 (6 bases). The sequence was collected from a woman under 30 with Graves' hyperthyroidism. The sequenced sample consisted of blood. The CDR3 loop is CASIGQWIGEQYF. The CDR3 DNA is TGTGCCAGCATTGGACAGTGGATTGGGGAGCAGTACTTC.